The present entry profiles one T cell receptor (beta chain) with its context. The data belong to a study of shared T cell receptors in the human thymus. The table came from immunoSEQ multiplex PCR; TCRdb's copy has only in-frame clones and leaves some out. The sample lists 720,000 or so clones, around 85% occurring once. The CDR3 is 15 amino acids. V was clipped by 5 bases and J by 4 bases; unmatched bases: 8. Germline values: CDR1 SEHNR, CDR2 FQNEAQ (reference sequence). The data also belong to a second study, concerning human thymus T cells. This second report adds: From resections taken during corrective heart surgery, the thymus tissue was obtained.

The clonotype comes from a girl under three years old with a congenital heart defect. The chain recombines TRBV7-9 with TRBJ1-1; 9 bases line up with TRBD1. Sequenced material: thymocytes. The CDR3 sequence: CASSADRGGSTEAFF. CDR3 bases: TGTGCCAGCAGCGCGGACAGGGGCGGAAGCACTGAAGCTTTCTTT.